The clone carrying this T cell receptor beta chain was seen ten or more times. From RNA transcripts, TCR beta CDR3 regions were amplified. Researchers ran a first-round RT-PCR on the TCR CDR3 using the HTBI primer set. TCRdb processed the multiplex PCR reads anew with MiXCR; each CDR3 protein has one entry. The table includes around 280,000 distinct CDR3 sequences, roughly 13% detected once. The data originate from a study of T cells in Graves' hyperthyroidism and ophthalmopathy. Germline loops: CDR1 SNHLY, CDR2 FYNNEI. V gave up 5 bases and J gave up 0 bases; unmatched junction bases: 10. The CDR3 is made up of 17 amino acids.

This receptor was obtained from a woman between 40 and 50 years old with Graves' hyperthyroidism. Input material: blood. The chain has TRBV2 and TRBJ1-5, with 7 nucleotides matching TRBD1. The CDR3: CASSSQGIGGSNQPQHF. DNA for the CDR3: TGTGCCAGCAGTTCACAGGGGATCGGCGGTAGCAATCAGCCCCAGCATTTT.